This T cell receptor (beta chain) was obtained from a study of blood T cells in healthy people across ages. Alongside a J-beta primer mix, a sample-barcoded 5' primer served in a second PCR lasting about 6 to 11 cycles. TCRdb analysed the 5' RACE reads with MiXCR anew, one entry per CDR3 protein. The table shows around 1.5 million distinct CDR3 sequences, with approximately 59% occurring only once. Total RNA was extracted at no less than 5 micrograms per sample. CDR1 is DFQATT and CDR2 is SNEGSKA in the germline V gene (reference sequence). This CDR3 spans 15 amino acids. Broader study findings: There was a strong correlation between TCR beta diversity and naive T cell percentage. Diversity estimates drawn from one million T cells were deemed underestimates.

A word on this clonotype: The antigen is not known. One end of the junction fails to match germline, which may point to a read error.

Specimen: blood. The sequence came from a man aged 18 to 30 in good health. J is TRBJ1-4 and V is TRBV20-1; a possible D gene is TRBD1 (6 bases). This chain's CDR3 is CSARDPQGTNEKLFF. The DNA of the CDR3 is TGCAGTGCTCGAGACCCCCAGGGGACTAATGAAAAACTGTTTTTT.